This T cell receptor beta chain was sequenced during a study of spatial heterogeneity in lung cancer. Study background: A consistent excess of beta-chain over alpha-chain sequences was detected.

Judged by abundance, this clonotype is medium-sized (0.01 to 0.1%). The CDR3 runs to 13 residues. The germline V gene has CDR1 KGHSH and CDR2 LQKENI. Deletions cut 1 base from V and 7 bases from J, with 11 bases between. Described time point: sample taken at primary tumor resection. Sequencing covered unsorted whole RNA taken from tumor, nontumor lung or frozen PBMC. The study tagged each TCR cDNA molecule with a unique molecular identifier. TCRdb processed the 5' RACE reads anew with MiXCR; each CDR3 protein has one entry. This sample carries 10,000 to 12,000 distinct CDR3 sequences, approximately 8.1% of them seen once, and the ten largest clones take more than 20%.

This sequence was found in a male donor with early-stage non-small cell lung cancer. Sequencing was performed on PBMCs, taken at surgery. The chain uses TRBV18 and TRBJ2-7; possibly TRBD1 for D (5 bases). The CDR3 spells CASSPLQAREQYF. DNA for the CDR3: TGTGCCAGCTCACCACTACAGGCGAGGGAGCAGTACTTC.